This T cell receptor (beta chain) originates from a study of blood T cell repertoires in COVID-19. About the research overall: Nucleic acid was either cDNA or gDNA, and it came from T cells, B-cell-depleted T cells, or PBMCs.

This clone was found a few times. In the original workflow: Reference gene primer amplification gave estimated nucleated cell counts. Clones were read by immunoSEQ multiplex PCR, and TCRdb kept only the in-frame ones, dropping some. From that table come the V and J calls and clone size; the DNA was used to work out D and trimming. Of a few hundred thousand clones listed, roughly 83% are singletons. The V and J ends lost 6 bases and 7 bases respectively, with 16 bases between them. CDR1 and CDR2 (germline): MNHEY, SMNVEV (reference sequence). The CDR3 runs 14 residues. V is TRBV27 and J is TRBJ2-4, with unresolved D. The sequence was obtained from a man aged 60-69 years who had recovered from COVID-19. The sequencing input was peripheral blood. The DNA of the CDR3 is TGTGCCAGCAGACTATCGGCACTTAATAACATTCAGTACTTC. It codes for CASRLSALNNIQYF.